These 15 T cell receptor beta chains originate from one sample sequenced in a study of T cell responses to AZD1222 COVID-19 vaccine. Data came from immunoSEQ multiplex PCR; TCRdb stores just in-frame clones and leaves some out. The repertoire consists of some 99,000 clones, with roughly 90% occurring once and the leading ten covering 17%. The sample in question was peripheral blood, obtained on day 0 of AZD1222 vaccination. These receptors were collected from an adult in good health.

The rearrangement links TRBV6-5 to TRBJ1-1; the D is unclear. Trimming cost V 5 bases and J 11 bases, with 15 bases left between them. In germline, CDR1 is MNHEY, CDR2 SVGAGI. This CDR3 spans 12 amino acids. CDR3 residues: CASSRLNSAAFF. Written as DNA, the CDR3 is TGTGCCAGCAGTCGCCTCAACTCCGCGGCTTTCTTT.

The J gene is TRBJ1-6, the V gene TRBV6-5; D not resolved. Germline V gives CDR1 MNHEY, CDR2 SVGAGI. This CDR3 region has 16 residues. V gave up 2 bases and J gave up 0 bases, with 8 bases separating them. Here the CDR3 DNA reads TGTGCCAGCAGTTACGGCCGCAACTCCTATAATTCACCCCTCCACTTT. This sequence encodes CASSYGRNSYNSPLHF.

The chain uses TRBV27 and TRBJ1-2; D is unresolved. V gave up 0 bases and J gave up 5 bases, with 13 bases separating them. Germline-derived CDR1 and CDR2 are MNHEY and SMNVEV (reference sequence). The CDR3 consists of 15 residues. The CDR3 region has the DNA TGTGCCAGCAGTTTATCGTTTCCGGGTTCGTATGGCTACACCTTC. Encoded protein: CASSLSFPGSYGYTF.

The chain carries TRBV7-2 and TRBJ2-5, with D tentatively TRBD2 (5 bases). The CDR3 runs 15 residues. The germline V gene has CDR1 SGHTA and CDR2 FQGNSA. Trimming stripped 5 bases from V and 0 bases from J, with 13 bases between. The CDR3 DNA reads as TGTGCCAGCAGCCGGGGAGTGGTGTACCAAGAGACCCAGTACTTC. Translating it yields CASSRGVVYQETQYF. The complete variable domain, with remaining parts taken from reference TRBV7-2 and TRBJ2-5, reads GAGVSQSPSNKVTEKGKDVELRCDPISGHTALYWYRQSLGQGLEFLIYFQGNSAPDKSGLPSDRFSAERTGGSVSTLTIQRTQQEDSAVYLCASSRGVVYQETQYFGPGTRLLVL.

The chain carries TRBV4-3 and TRBJ2-4; 7 bases map to TRBD2. The CDR3 length is 14 residues. Germline CDR1 reads LGHNA; CDR2 reads YSLEER. V trimming: 4 bases; J trimming: 7 bases; junction bases outside the gene matches: 7. For the CDR3, the DNA is TGCGCCAGCAGCCCTGGGACTACCTCCAACATTCAGTACTTC. This sequence encodes CASSPGTTSNIQYF.

The V gene is TRBV27, the J gene TRBJ2-7, with D maybe TRBD1 (6 bases). Germline CDR1 MNHEY, CDR2 SMNVEV (reference sequence). Trimming cost V 5 bases and J 3 bases, with 17 bases left between them. The CDR3 spans 15 residues. CDR3 nucleotide sequence: TGTGCCAGCAGTCCCGCGACAGGACCTATCTACGAGCAGTACGTC. It encodes CASSPATGPIYEQYV.

As regards this clone: The same CDR3 also results from other DNA sequences found in this sample. The V call is TRBV5-1, the J call TRBJ2-7; D gene ambiguous. Trimming cost V 1 base and J 1 base, with 9 bases left between them. CDR3 length: 14 residues. CDR1 is SGHRS, CDR2 YFSETQ, per germline. The CDR3 nucleotides are TGCGCCAGCAGCTTGTCGGGCAGTTCCTACGAGCAGTACTTC. Amino acids: CASSLSGSSYEQYF.

The chain joins TRBV27 to TRBJ1-2, with 12 bases lining up with TRBD1. Germline trimming cut 1 base from V and 5 bases from J; bases unmatched to any gene: 11. Germline assignment: CDR1 MNHEY and CDR2 SMNVEV (reference sequence). CDR3 length equals 18 residues. The CDR3 reads CASSLYTGTGGQSYGYTF. DNA for the CDR3: TGTGCCAGCAGTTTATATACCGGGACAGGGGGCCAATCTTATGGCTACACCTTC.

The chain uses TRBV18 and TRBJ2-1, with 12 bases identical to TRBD2. Looked up from germline, CDR1 is KGHSH and CDR2 is LQKENI. This CDR3 is 15 amino acids long. Trimming took 2 bases from V and 8 from J; bases not matched to a gene: 4. This CDR3 is CASSPKTSGRDEQFF. CDR3 nucleotide sequence: TGTGCCAGCTCACCAAAGACTAGCGGGAGAGATGAGCAGTTCTTC.

V is TRBV28 and J is TRBJ2-5; D may be TRBD2 (5 bases). V lost 5 bases and J 7 bases, leaving 14 bases between the germline ends. This CDR3 has 13 amino acids. Germline CDR1 MDHEN, CDR2 SYDVKM. The CDR3, as DNA: TGTGCCAGCAGTCACGAGGACTTACGGACCCAGTACTTC. This sequence encodes CASSHEDLRTQYF.

Remarks on this clone: Mismatch with germline at one junction end may stem from a read error. The rearrangement links TRBV24-1 to TRBJ1-1; D might be TRBD1 (5 bases). This CDR3 has 14 amino acids. Germline-derived CDR1 and CDR2 are KGHDR and SFDVKD. CDR3 coding DNA: TGTGCCACTAGTGGGGGGACGGTGAACACTGAAGCTTTCTTT. Amino acid sequence: CATSGGTVNTEAFF.

This clone was seen more than once but under ten times. This chain's CDR3 is CASSIMLGGNQPQHF. The CDR3 coding sequence is TGTGCCAGTAGTATAATGCTAGGCGGCAATCAGCCCCAGCATTTT. J is TRBJ1-5 and V is TRBV19; no clear D. Per the germline V gene, CDR1 is LNHDA and CDR2 is SQIVND (reference sequence). CDR3 length equals 15 residues. The V gene lost 2 bases and the J gene lost 2 bases, with 10 bases spanning the gap.

The rearrangement joins TRBV7-2 to TRBJ1-2, with D maybe TRBD1 (5 bases). The V end was cut by 1 base, the J end by 6 bases, with 15 bases between. CDR3 length equals 15 residues. Germline V gene lookup returns CDR1 SGHTA and CDR2 FQGNSA. Written as DNA, the CDR3 is TGTGCCAGCAGCTTAGAAGTCGGCAGGGAAGATGGCTACACCTTC. It translates to CASSLEVGREDGYTF.

The V gene is TRBV11-3, the J gene TRBJ2-5, with D perhaps TRBD1 (6 bases). From germline, CDR1 is SGHNT and CDR2 YENEEA. The V and J ends lost 0 bases and 4 bases respectively, with 9 bases between them. The CDR3 spans 14 residues. In DNA, the CDR3 is TGTGCCAGCAGCTTAGAGGGCAGGGGAGAGACCCAGTACTTC. Its protein is CASSLEGRGETQYF.

The genes are TRBV9 and TRBJ1-2, with TRBD1 matching over 7 bases. Per germline, CDR1 SGDLS and CDR2 YYNGEE. Losses at the gene ends were 3 bases for V and 7 bases for J; bases not matched to a gene: 9. The CDR3 contains 14 residues. The CDR3 sequence: CASSDRGVSVGYTF. CDR3 DNA: TGTGCCAGCAGCGACAGGGGTGTCTCGGTTGGCTACACCTTC.